A selection of T cell receptor beta chains follows, all from one sample in a study of blood T cell repertoires in COVID-19. Sequencing used immunoSEQ multiplex PCR; TCRdb keeps in-frame clones, though not all of them. Among 100,000 to 150,000 clones listed, roughly 89% were seen once. Sequenced sample: peripheral blood. These receptors were obtained from a man between 50 and 59 years old with active or convalescent COVID-19. Both conserved end residues are part of each CDR3. D genes are given only for firm matches. Clone size is given for some rows only: seen once, a few or many times, or a class if the clone is expanded.

d_gene | j_gene | abundance | v_gene | CDR3nt | CDR3aa
- | TRBJ1-3 | - | TRBV12-5 | TGTGCTAGTGGTTTGCTATCCACGGGTGGAAACACCATATATTTT | CASGLLSTGGNTIYF
- | TRBJ1-5 | - | TRBV18 | TGTGCCAGCTCACCATCAGGGGACAATCAGCCCCAGCATTTT | CASSPSGDNQPQHF
TRBD1 | TRBJ2-1 | - | TRBV24-1 | TGTGCCACCAGTGAGCGGACAGGGCCTGAGCAGTTCTTC | CATSERTGPEQFF
TRBD1 | TRBJ1-5 | - | TRBV28 | TGTGCCAGCAGACAGGACAGGGGGCCTAATCAGCCCCAGCATTTT | CASRQDRGPNQPQHF
- | TRBJ1-5 | - | TRBV19 | TGTGCCAGTACCGTAGACCTAGCCGGGAATCAGCCCCAGCATTTT | CASTVDLAGNQPQHF
TRBD2 | TRBJ2-7 | - | TRBV6-1 | TGTGCCAGCAGGGAAGCGGGACTAGGTAAGGCCGAGCAGTACTTC | CASREAGLGKAEQYF
TRBD2 | TRBJ2-1 | - | TRBV23-1 | TGCGCCAGCGCGACGGGGGGGTCAGATGAGCAGTTCTTC | CASATGGSDEQFF
TRBD1 | TRBJ2-5 | once | TRBV7-2 | TGTGCCAGCAGCCGGGACAGCCAAGAGACCCAGTACTTC | CASSRDSQETQYF
- | TRBJ1-6 | few | TRBV18 | TGTGCCAGCTCACCAACAAGTTCACCCCTCCACTTT | CASSPTSSPLHF
TRBD2 | TRBJ2-1 | - | TRBV4-2 | TGTGCCAGCAGCCAGGGACTAGCGGGGGGGCCGGACAACAATGAGCAGTTCTTC | CASSQGLAGGPDNNEQFF
- | TRBJ2-1 | - | TRBV28 | TGTGCCAGCAGTTCCAGGGGAAAGCAGTTCTTC | CASSSRGKQFF
- | TRBJ1-2 | - | TRBV7-9 | TGTGCCAGCAGCTTTCAGAGGAGGGCGGGGACCTCCGGCTACACCTTC | CASSFQRRAGTSGYTF
- | TRBJ2-7 | - | TRBV5-5 | TGTGCCAGCAGCTACCGGCCCGCGGGGACCTACGAGCAGTACTTC | CASSYRPAGTYEQYF
TRBD2 | TRBJ2-1 | - | TRBV4-1 | TGCGCCAGCAGCCATCCGGGACTAGGTTACAATGAGCAGTTCTTC | CASSHPGLGYNEQFF
- | TRBJ1-2 | - | TRBV6-5 | TGTGCCAGCAGTTACGCATTTTCAGGGTCTGACTATGGCTACACCTTC | CASSYAFSGSDYGYTF
- | TRBJ2-7 | - | TRBV2 | TGTGCCAGCAGGATCGGGATGTCCTACGAGCAGTACTTC | CASRIGMSYEQYF
- | TRBJ1-4 | - | TRBV5-6 | TGTGCCAGCAGCCTACCGGGGGAGGGCGCAACTAATGAAAAACTGTTTTTT | CASSLPGEGATNEKLFF
- | TRBJ1-2 | - | TRBV27 | TGTGCCAGCAGTTTGGGGGGAATCTATGGCTACACCTTC | CASSLGGIYGYTF
- | TRBJ2-7 | - | TRBV29-1 | TGCAGCGTTGCGGTTCCTAATCCCAGGGCTGTTGACGAGCAGTACTTC | CSVAVPNPRAVDEQYF
- | TRBJ1-4 | - | TRBV13 | TGTGCCAGCAGCTCTCAGTCTAGTAATGAAAAACTGTTTTTT | CASSSQSSNEKLFF
- | TRBJ1-5 | - | TRBV5-4 | TGTGCCAGCAGTCGGGGGGGAAGCAATCAGCCCCAGCATTTT | CASSRGGSNQPQHF
- | TRBJ2-5 | - | TRBV4-1 | TGCGCCAGCAGCCAAGGTATCCAGGGTGGGTACCAAGAGACCCAGTACTTC | CASSQGIQGGYQETQYF
TRBD2 | TRBJ2-7 | - | TRBV6-6 | TGTGCCAGCAGTTACTTAGCGGGGGCCTCCTACGAGCAGTACTTC | CASSYLAGASYEQYF
- | TRBJ2-1 | - | TRBV4-2 | TGTGCCAGCAGCCAAGAAGGGGGAAGTGGGTACAATGAGCAGTTCTTC | CASSQEGGSGYNEQFF
TRBD2 | TRBJ2-2 | few | TRBV19 | TGTGCCAGTAGCAAAGGGACTAGTACCGGGGAGCTGTTTTTT | CASSKGTSTGELFF
TRBD1 | TRBJ2-2 | - | TRBV5-1 | TGCGCCAGCAGCTTAACAGGGGTCGGGACCGGGGAGCTGTTTTTT | CASSLTGVGTGELFF
- | TRBJ1-5 | - | TRBV4-3 | TGCGCCAGCAGCCAAGACGGGAATCAGCCCCAGCATTTT | CASSQDGNQPQHF
TRBD1 | TRBJ1-6 | - | TRBV5-8 | TGTGCCAGCAGCTCCTCGGGACAGGGTTCACCCCTCCACTTT | CASSSSGQGSPLHF
TRBD2 | TRBJ2-3 | - | TRBV3-1/TRBV3-2 | TGTTCTAGCGGGAGGGCTGGGGATACGCAGTATTTT | CSSGRAGDTQYF
TRBD2 | TRBJ2-2 | - | TRBV5-1 | TGCGCCAGCAGCCCAGGACTAGCGGGGGCCTCGAACACCGGGGAGCTGTTTTTT | CASSPGLAGASNTGELFF
- | TRBJ1-1 | - | TRBV12-3/TRBV12-4 | TGTGCCAGCACGCTCTCTCCCGGAGCTGAAGCTTTCTTT | CASTLSPGAEAFF
TRBD2 | TRBJ2-3 | once | TRBV24-1 | TGTGCCACAAAATCTGGACTAGCGGGAGAGGTAGATACGCAGTATTTT | CATKSGLAGEVDTQYF
- | TRBJ2-2 | - | TRBV4-1 | TGCGCCAGCAGCTCCAGGGTTAACACCGGGGAGCTGTTTTTT | CASSSRVNTGELFF
TRBD1 | TRBJ1-1 | - | TRBV6-4 | TGTGCCAGCAGCACGGGGACAGGGAACACTGAAGCTTTCTTT | CASSTGTGNTEAFF
- | TRBJ2-7 | - | TRBV28 | TGTGCCAGCAGCTCTTATCCAGAAACTAGGTCCTACGAGCAGTACTTC | CASSSYPETRSYEQYF
TRBD1 | TRBJ1-2 | - | TRBV30 | TGTGCCTGTAACCGACAGGGGGCGAGGACCTTC | CACNRQGARTF
TRBD1 | TRBJ2-5 | - | TRBV2 | TGTGCCAGCAGCGACGGACAGGGGGCACGCGAGACCCAGTACTTC | CASSDGQGARETQYF
TRBD1 | TRBJ1-3 | - | TRBV30 | TGTGCCGGGGAACAGGGGCAGTTGGGAAACACCATATATTTT | CAGEQGQLGNTIYF
TRBD2 | TRBJ2-7 | once | TRBV25-1 | TGTGCCAGCAGTGATGAGAGCGGGAGCCTCTCCTACGAGCAGTACTTC | CASSDESGSLSYEQYF
TRBD1 | TRBJ2-7 | - | TRBV19 | TGTGCCAGTTCCGGGACAGGGGGCTCCTACGAGCAGTACTTC | CASSGTGGSYEQYF
TRBD1 | TRBJ2-1 | - | TRBV27 | TGTGCCAGCAGCCGGGACAGGGGATACAATGAGCAGTTCTTC | CASSRDRGYNEQFF
TRBD2 | TRBJ2-7 | - | TRBV7-6 | TGTGCCAGCAGCTTAGTGGGAGTCACCGGGACTAGCGGTATTTTGGGGGAGCAGTACTTC | CASSLVGVTGTSGILGEQYF
- | TRBJ1-6 | once | TRBV4-1 | TGCGCCAGCACCCCCTCCGCACTACTTAATTCACCCCTCCACTTT | CASTPSALLNSPLHF
- | TRBJ1-5 | - | TRBV4-1 | TGCGCCAGCAGCCAAAGGGCGGGGGCCTGGCAGCCCCAGCATTTT | CASSQRAGAWQPQHF
TRBD1 | TRBJ2-2 | - | TRBV5-4 | TGTGCCAGCAGCGATGCTACAGGGGAAAGAAGCACCGGGGAGCTGTTTTTT | CASSDATGERSTGELFF
- | TRBJ1-5 | - | TRBV27 | TGTGCCAGCAGTTTATGGCAGGGAAGCAATCAGCCCCAGCATTTT | CASSLWQGSNQPQHF
TRBD1 | TRBJ2-7 | - | TRBV6-1 | TGTGCCAGCAGTGAAGCGAGGACAGGGTCTTACGAGCAGTACTTC | CASSEARTGSYEQYF
- | TRBJ2-5 | - | TRBV5-1 | TGCGCCAGCAGCTTGAGGGGTCCAGGGTCAGAGACCCAGTACTTC | CASSLRGPGSETQYF
TRBD1 | TRBJ2-2 | - | TRBV12-5 | TGTGCTAGTGGTTTAGGGCAGGGGGCCGGGGAGCTGTTTTTT | CASGLGQGAGELFF
TRBD1 | TRBJ2-7 | once | TRBV10-3 | TGTGCCATCAGTGTGGGACAGGACTCCTACGAGCAGTACTTC | CAISVGQDSYEQYF
TRBD1 | TRBJ1-1 | once | TRBV6-5 | TGTGCCAGCAGGGGACAGGGGGCACAGAACACTGAAGCTTTCTTT | CASRGQGAQNTEAFF